The 10 T cell receptor beta chains listed next were all sequenced from one sample in a study of T cells after yellow fever vaccination. TCRdb independently ran MiXCR on the 5' RACE reads; one entry per CDR3 protein. The sample holds about 25,000 distinct CDR3 sequences, 3.4% seen once. The sequenced sample was PBMCs, either bulk or a sorted T-cell subset (CD4+, CD8+, memory, or dextramer-sorted; not recorded which), obtained 45 days after the first yellow fever vaccination. The receptor set was obtained from a man aged 18 to 29 who received the YFV17D yellow fever vaccine.

This clonotype was seen many times. This chain joins TRBV5-4 and TRBJ1-1; D is unresolved. The CDR3 spans 13 residues. Germline V CDR1 and CDR2: SGHNT, YYREEE (reference sequence). The V and J ends lost 4 bases and 4 bases respectively, with 11 bases between them. CDR3 DNA: TGTGCCAGCAGCCCCGACTGGGGCACTGAAGCTTTCTTT. As protein: CASSPDWGTEAFF.

This clonotype was seen ten or more times. The chain links TRBV5-1 to TRBJ2-3, with a tentative D call TRBD1 (6 bases). Germline CDR1 SGHRS, CDR2 YFSETQ. The CDR3 totals 17 residues. The V and J ends lost 1 base and 2 bases respectively, with 17 bases between them. The CDR3 DNA reads TGCGCCAGCAGCTTGCGACCGAGGGGGTCTTCCACAGATACGCAGTATTTT. This translates into CASSLRPRGSSTDTQYF.

This clonotype has a count of ten or more. V usage is TRBV7-2 and J usage is TRBJ2-5; TRBD1 agrees at 7 bases. With V trimmed by 6 bases and J by 3 bases, 7 bases remained unmatched. CDR1 and CDR2 from the germline V gene are SGHTA and FQGNSA. The CDR3 runs to 14 residues. The CDR3 DNA is TGTGCCAGCAGTATGCAGGGGGAGAAAGAGACCCAGTACTTC. Its translation: CASSMQGEKETQYF.

This clonotype was detected ten times or more. The chain carries TRBV5-1 and TRBJ1-6; TRBD1 aligns across 11 bases. After removal of 0 bases from V and 6 bases from J, the junction contained 2 bases not matched to a gene. This CDR3 has 16 residues. CDR1 and CDR2 from the germline V gene are SGHRS and YFSETQ. In nucleotides, the CDR3 is TGCGCCAGCAGCTTGGGGACAGGGGGCGCTAATTCACCCCTCCACTTT. This encodes CASSLGTGGANSPLHF.

Worth noting for this clonotype: A read error may account for a junction end that differs from germline. The DNA for the CDR3 is TGTGCCAGCGTGGCAACAAACCAAGGGACCCAGTACTTC. Amino acids: CASVATNQGTQYF. The rearrangement links TRBV2 to TRBJ2-5, with unresolved D. Germline values: CDR1 SNHLY, CDR2 FYNNEI. The CDR3 consists of 13 residues.

This clonotype was counted many times. The chain is built from TRBV12-3 or TRBV12-4 and TRBJ1-1; D possibly corresponds to TRBD1 (6 bases). CDR3 length: 13 amino acids. V was shortened by 3 bases and J by 7 bases, with 12 bases between the two germline ends. CDR3: CASSLQGWGEAFF. The CDR3 DNA is TGTGCCAGCAGTTTGCAGGGGTGGGGTGAAGCTTTCTTT.

This clonotype was counted at least ten times. This rearrangement joins TRBV4-2 to TRBJ1-1; the D is unclear. Germline CDR1 LGHNA, CDR2 YNFKEQ. This CDR3 spans 12 amino acids. V shed 6 bases and J shed 1 base, with 6 bases lying between them. As DNA, the CDR3 is TGTGCCAGCAGGTCGCCGAACACTGAAGCTTTCTTT. The encoded protein is CASRSPNTEAFF.

This clonotype was detected ten times or more. The chain couples TRBV7-2 to TRBJ2-7; TRBD1 might be the D (5 bases). Between the trimmed V and J ends, which lost 5 bases and 2 bases, there was a span of 13 bases. Per the germline V gene, CDR1 is SGHTA and CDR2 is FQGNSA. This CDR3 has 14 residues. CDR3 nucleotide sequence: TGTGCCAGCAGCCCTGCCAGGGCCCCCTACGAGCAGTACTTC. Protein sequence: CASSPARAPYEQYF.

V usage is TRBV7-8 and J usage is TRBJ2-3; D gene ambiguous. The ends were cut back, 4 bases at V and 7 bases at J, with 12 bases in the middle. This CDR3 contains 13 residues. Germline V gene data show CDR1 as SGHVS and CDR2 as FQNEAQ. The CDR3 nucleotides read TGTGCCAGCAGCTCCTATCAACTGTATACGCAGTATTTT. Translation: CASSSYQLYTQYF.

This clonotype was counted ten times or more. V is TRBV5-1 and J is TRBJ2-2; TRBD2 might be the D (5 bases). V dropped 0 bases and J dropped 8 bases, with 14 bases sitting between them. This CDR3 contains 15 residues. CDR1 SGHRS and CDR2 YFSETQ come from the germline V gene. CDR3 residues: CASSLARGTSGELFF. The CDR3 bases are TGCGCCAGCAGCTTGGCCCGGGGAACATCAGGGGAGCTGTTTTTT.